This TCR beta chain was observed in a study of T cell changes during pregnancy in multiple sclerosis. The CDR3 spans 14 residues. The trim removed 5 bases at V and 5 bases at J, leaving 8 bases unmatched. Germline CDR1 and CDR2: SGHTA and FQGNSA. Assay used: immunoSEQ multiplex PCR; TCRdb lists only in-frame clones, some missing. The data contain about 18,000 clones, around 82% of them singletons. The sample was CD8+ T cells from peripheral blood mononuclear cells, taken in the third trimester of pregnancy. The source is a female donor in good health, enrolled as a control in a pregnancy study. The chain employs TRBV7-2 and TRBJ1-2, with TRBD1 matching over 7 bases. CDR3 nucleotide sequence: TGTGCCAGCAGCCCGGGACAGTTTGTTTATGGCTACACCTTC. Its protein is CASSPGQFVYGYTF.